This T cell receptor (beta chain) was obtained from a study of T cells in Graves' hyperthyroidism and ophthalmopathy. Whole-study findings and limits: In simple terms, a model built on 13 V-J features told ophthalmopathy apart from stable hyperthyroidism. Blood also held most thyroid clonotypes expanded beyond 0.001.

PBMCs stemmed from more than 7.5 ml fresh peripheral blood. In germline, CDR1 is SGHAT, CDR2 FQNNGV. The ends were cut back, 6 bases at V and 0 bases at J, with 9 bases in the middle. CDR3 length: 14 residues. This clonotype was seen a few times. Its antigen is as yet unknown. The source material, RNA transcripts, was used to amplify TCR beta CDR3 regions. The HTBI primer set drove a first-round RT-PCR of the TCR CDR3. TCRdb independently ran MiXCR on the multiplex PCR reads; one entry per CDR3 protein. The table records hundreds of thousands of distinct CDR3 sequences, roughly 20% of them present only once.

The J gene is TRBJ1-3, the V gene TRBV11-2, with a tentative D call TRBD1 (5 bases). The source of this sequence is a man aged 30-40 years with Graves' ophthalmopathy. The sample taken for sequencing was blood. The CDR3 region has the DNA TGTGCCAGCAGAGAGGGGATCTCTGGAAACACCATATATTTT. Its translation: CASREGISGNTIYF.